The rows below give T cell receptor beta chains drawn from one sample of a study of CD8 T cells in ankylosing spondylitis. MiXCR was run by TCRdb on the 5' RACE reads, yielding one entry per CDR3 protein. The table includes around 490,000 distinct CDR3 sequences, 5.3% detected once. The sequenced sample consisted of blood, either unsorted or a sorted T cell fraction (not recorded which). The receptors stem from a male donor with ankylosing spondylitis. The CDR3 runs from the conserved cysteine through the conserved F or W. A D gene is named only where the DNA matches it firmly. Size values are once, few and many counts, or a class for expanded clones, and some rows have none.

J gene: TRBJ2-3
D gene: TRBD1
clone size: many
V gene: TRBV28
CDR3 DNA: TGTGCCAGCAGAAACAGGGGGCGCACAGATACGCAGTATTTT
CDR3 protein: CASRNRGRTDTQYF

J gene: TRBJ1-1
D gene: .
clone size: .
V gene: TRBV6-5
CDR3 DNA: TGTGCCAGCAGTTACTCCCTGGGCAGGGAAGCTTTCTTT
CDR3 protein: CASSYSLGREAFF

J gene: TRBJ2-7
D gene: TRBD2
clone size: .
V gene: TRBV11-2
CDR3 DNA: TGTGCCAGCAGCTTCCCAGCGGGGGGTTCCTCCTACGAGCAGTACTTC
CDR3 protein: CASSFPAGGSSYEQYF

J gene: TRBJ2-7
D gene: TRBD1
clone size: many
V gene: TRBV6-1
CDR3 DNA: TGTGCCAGCAGTGTACAGGGGGCGGACGAGCAGTACTTC
CDR3 protein: CASSVQGADEQYF

J gene: TRBJ2-7
D gene: .
clone size: many
V gene: TRBV5-1
CDR3 DNA: TGCGCCAGCAGCCCCAGCCAGTACGAGCAGTACTTC
CDR3 protein: CASSPSQYEQYF

J gene: TRBJ1-1
D gene: .
clone size: many
V gene: TRBV6-2/TRBV6-3
CDR3 DNA: TGTGCCAGCAGCCGGGTGTGGAGCATGAACACTGAAGCTTTCTTT
CDR3 protein: CASSRVWSMNTEAFF

J gene: TRBJ2-7
D gene: .
clone size: many
V gene: TRBV29-1
CDR3 DNA: TGCAGCGTTGAAGATTGGCTGAGGGAGCAGTACTTC
CDR3 protein: CSVEDWLREQYF

J gene: TRBJ2-7
D gene: .
clone size: many
V gene: TRBV12-3/TRBV12-4
CDR3 DNA: TGTGCCAGCAGTAGAAGTTACGACTACGAGCAGTACTTC
CDR3 protein: CASSRSYDYEQYF

J gene: TRBJ2-7
D gene: .
clone size: many
V gene: TRBV20-1
CDR3 DNA: TGCAGTGCTAGAGGAGTGGGGGAGGTCTCCTACGAGCAGTACTTC
CDR3 protein: CSARGVGEVSYEQYF

J gene: TRBJ2-6
D gene: .
clone size: many
V gene: TRBV7-2
CDR3 DNA: TGTGCCAGCAGCCCTAACAGGGCTGGGGCCAACGTCCTGACTTTC
CDR3 protein: CASSPNRAGANVLTF

J gene: TRBJ1-4
D gene: .
clone size: many
V gene: TRBV11-2
CDR3 DNA: TGTGCCAGCAGCCTAAATCCTAATGAAAAACTGTTTTTT
CDR3 protein: CASSLNPNEKLFF

J gene: TRBJ2-1
D gene: TRBD2
clone size: many
V gene: TRBV19
CDR3 DNA: TGTGCCAGTAGAGTGCGGGGGGTCCCTTGGGATGAGCAGTTCTTC
CDR3 protein: CASRVRGVPWDEQFF

J gene: TRBJ1-6
D gene: .
clone size: few
V gene: TRBV6-2/TRBV6-3
CDR3 DNA: TGTGCCAGCAGTAGGGAGCATTCACCCCTCCACTTT
CDR3 protein: CASSREHSPLHF

J gene: TRBJ2-7
D gene: .
clone size: many
V gene: TRBV15
CDR3 DNA: TGTGCCACCAGCAGAGATATGGGGGCCACCTACGAGCAGTACTTC
CDR3 protein: CATSRDMGATYEQYF

J gene: TRBJ2-3
D gene: TRBD2
clone size: many
V gene: TRBV5-1
CDR3 DNA: TGCGCCAGCAGCTTGGACGGCAGACTTCTAGCGGCTAGCACAGATACGCAGTATTTT
CDR3 protein: CASSLDGRLLAASTDTQYF

J gene: TRBJ2-1
D gene: .
clone size: many
V gene: TRBV4-1
CDR3 DNA: TGCGCCAGCACCCAAGCGGGCAGTAGGGACAATGAGCAGTTCTTC
CDR3 protein: CASTQAGSRDNEQFF

J gene: TRBJ2-7
D gene: .
clone size: many
V gene: TRBV5-1
CDR3 DNA: TGCGCCAGCAGCTTGGAGCCCCACCACGAGCAGTACTTC
CDR3 protein: CASSLEPHHEQYF

J gene: TRBJ1-2
D gene: .
clone size: many
V gene: TRBV5-1
CDR3 DNA: TGCGCCAGCAGCTCAGGCGGAAACTATGGCTACACCTTC
CDR3 protein: CASSSGGNYGYTF

J gene: TRBJ2-5
D gene: TRBD2
clone size: many
V gene: TRBV20-1
CDR3 DNA: TGCAGTGCTAGAGCTGTACCCGGGGGACTACGAGGGACCCAGTACTTC
CDR3 protein: CSARAVPGGLRGTQYF

J gene: TRBJ1-6
D gene: .
clone size: many
V gene: TRBV20-1
CDR3 DNA: TGCAGTGCTAGAGGGGAAAATTCACCCCTCCACTTT
CDR3 protein: CSARGENSPLHF